The clone carrying this T cell receptor (beta chain) was observed once. Its antigen is not known. V was pared by 5 bases and J by 1 base, with 8 bases between. The CDR3 contains 14 residues. The germline V gene encodes CDR1 MNHEY and CDR2 SMNVEV (reference sequence). Sequenced by immunoSEQ multiplex PCR; TCRdb stores in-frame clones only, minus some. Seen here are roughly 1,000,000 clones, 75% to 85% observed once, and the top ten hold roughly 0.56%. This specimen belongs to a study of shared clonotypes between healthy human individuals. Regarding the study as a whole: With a handful of donors compared, about 5.2% of naive CD4 clonotypes were shared. A reduction in generation probabilities was seen for non-shared clonotypes relative to those shared by all four donors.

The sequenced sample was memory CD4+ T cells from PBMCs. The sample's subset: CD45RA-negative fraction. The TCR sequence derives from a man aged 18 to 29 in good health. Some clones in this sample may be carry-over from other donors' samples. The chain combines TRBV27 with TRBJ1-4; D is perhaps TRBD1 (6 bases). CDR3 in amino acids: CASSRTETNEKLFF. CDR3 sequence (DNA): TGTGCCAGCAGTCGGACAGAAACTAATGAAAAACTGTTTTTT.